This T cell receptor (beta chain) was captured by sequencing in a study of blood T cell repertoires in COVID-19. The overall study: Researchers got acute and convalescent COVID-19 samples from the United States, Italy and Spain.

As originally analysed: Estimation of nucleated cell counts relied on the amplification of reference gene primers. The repertoire was sequenced with immunoSEQ multiplex PCR; TCRdb's copy has only in-frame clones and lacks some. The DNA was the basis for D and trimming; V, J and clone size are from that table. The table has 6,000 to 8,500 clones, 75% to 90% seen once. Germline CDR1 reads WSHSY; CDR2 reads SAAADI. The CDR3 is 14 amino acids. V gave up 3 bases and J gave up 6 bases; unmatched junction bases: 4. The receptor comes from a human donor in a cohort sampled during active COVID-19. The chain uses TRBV10-2 and TRBJ2-2; 7 bases are shared with TRBD2. What was sequenced was peripheral blood. CDR3 DNA: TGCGCCAGCAGTGATCTGCTAGCGGCCGGGGAGCTGTTTTTT. The encoded protein is CASSDLLAAGELFF.